This T cell receptor beta chain was observed in a study of T-cell reconstitution after alpha-beta-depleted transplantation in children. Findings and caveats of the study: Reportedly, roughly two months post-transplant, alpha-beta T cells arose from several hundred expanded graft clones.

Germline CDR1 DFQATT, CDR2 SNEGSKA (reference sequence). There are 15 residues in the CDR3. Trimming took off 3 bases at V and 2 bases at J, with 15 bases between the two ends. This clonotype was counted only a few times. Its antigen is as yet unknown. The TCRbeta library was prepared with unique molecular identifiers. One entry per CDR3 protein results from TCRdb running MiXCR on the PCR reads. The table has more than 200,000 distinct CDR3 sequences, roughly a sixth seen once. The rearrangement joins TRBV20-1 to TRBJ2-3, with a possible D match to TRBD2 (5 bases). Here the sequenced sample was PBMCs, mostly from graft donor cells, taken 360 days after TCRalphabeta/CD19-depleted stem cell transplant. The source of this sequence is a male patient between 2 and 10 years old who had a stem cell transplant for acute lymphoblastic leukemia, so the T cells may come from the graft donor. The CDR3 bases are TGCAGTGCTAGTTCTGGGTGGGGAGACACAGATACGCAGTATTTT. Amino acids: CSASSGWGDTDTQYF.